This T cell receptor (beta chain) stems from a study of blood T cell repertoires in COVID-19. The overall study: Sample material is recorded as cDNA or gDNA derived from T cells, B-cell-depleted T cells, or PBMCs.

Cohort assignment relied on participant-reported clinical history. Authors' analysis steps: Nucleated cell number was recorded as an estimate derived from reference gene primer amplification. Sequencing was performed with immunoSEQ multiplex PCR; in TCRdb, only in-frame clones are kept and a portion is missing. That table is the source of V, J and clone size, and D and trimming were worked out from the DNA. Of about 270,000 clones listed, 86% are singletons. The TCR sequence derives from a woman between 18 and 29 years old who had recovered from COVID-19. Sequencing was performed on PBMCs or T cells enriched from blood (not recorded which).

The CDR3 bases are TGTGCCAGCAGCACCCAGCCCCGGGACATGGACTATGGCTACACCTTC. Its protein is CASSTQPRDMDYGYTF. The chain joins TRBV13 to TRBJ1-2; weak D call: TRBD1 (6 bases). Trimming took 5 bases from V and 3 from J, leaving 19 bases between them. From germline, CDR1 is PRHDT and CDR2 FYEKMQ (reference sequence). This CDR3 is 16 amino acids long. The entire variable domain, with the rest obtained from reference TRBV13 and TRBJ1-2, is as follows: AAGVIQSPRHLIKEKRETATLKCYPIPRHDTVYWYQQGPGQDPQFLISFYEKMQSDKGSIPDRFSAQQFSDYHSELNMSSLELGDSALYFCASSTQPRDMDYGYTFGSGTRLTVV.